This T cell receptor (beta chain) was captured by sequencing in a study of shared clonotypes between healthy human individuals. A remark on this clone: The target antigen is unknown.

The V gene lost 6 bases and the J gene lost 0 bases, with 21 bases spanning the gap. CDR3 length: 18 amino acids. Germline values: CDR1 SEHNR, CDR2 FQNEAQ (reference sequence). Only in-frame clones appear in the TCRdb table, and some are missing; sequencing was by immunoSEQ multiplex PCR. The table has around 79,000 clones, 50% to 70% seen once. Broader study findings: Naive subsets typically showed greater estimated richness than memory subsets. About 5% of naive CD4 clonotypes were shared across a few donors.

V usage is TRBV7-9 and J usage is TRBJ1-3; a weak D match, TRBD1 (5 bases). Material: memory CD8+ T cells sorted from blood. The subset is: CD45RO+ cells pooled with CCR7-negative TemRA cells. The source is a man aged 30-40 years in good health. The chain's CDR3 is CASRPTLRDRSSGNTIYF. The CDR3 DNA is TGTGCCAGCAGACCCACTCTCCGGGACCGTAGCTCTGGAAACACCATATATTTT.